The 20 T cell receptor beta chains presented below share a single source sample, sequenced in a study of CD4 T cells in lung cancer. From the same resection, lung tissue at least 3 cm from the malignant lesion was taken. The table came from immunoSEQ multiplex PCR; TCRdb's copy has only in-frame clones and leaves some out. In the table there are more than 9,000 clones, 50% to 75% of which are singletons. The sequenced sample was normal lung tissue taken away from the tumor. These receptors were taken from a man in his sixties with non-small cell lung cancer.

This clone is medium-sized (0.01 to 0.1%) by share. The CDR3 spells CAISDGGSGRTYNEQFF. The CDR3 region has the DNA TGTGCCATCAGTGACGGTGGTAGCGGGAGGACCTACAATGAGCAGTTCTTC. The chain employs TRBV10-3 and TRBJ2-1; 10 nucleotides line up with TRBD2. Germline V lookup: CDR1 ENHRY, CDR2 SYGVKD. This CDR3 is 17 amino acids long. Trimming at V came to 3 bases and at J to 2 bases, leaving 7 bases not matched to a gene.

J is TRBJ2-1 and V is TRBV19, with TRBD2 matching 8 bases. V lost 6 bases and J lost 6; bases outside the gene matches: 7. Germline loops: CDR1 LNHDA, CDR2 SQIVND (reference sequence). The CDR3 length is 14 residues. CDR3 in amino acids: CASRSPSGSNEQFF. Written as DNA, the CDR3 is TGTGCCAGTAGGTCCCCCAGCGGGAGCAATGAGCAGTTCTTC.

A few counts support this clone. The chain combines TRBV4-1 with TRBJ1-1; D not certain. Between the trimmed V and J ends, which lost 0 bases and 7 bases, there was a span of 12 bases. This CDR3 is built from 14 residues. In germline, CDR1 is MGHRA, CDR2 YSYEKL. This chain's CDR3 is CASSQDRYRSEAFF. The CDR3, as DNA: TGCGCCAGCAGCCAAGATCGGTACAGAAGTGAAGCTTTCTTT.

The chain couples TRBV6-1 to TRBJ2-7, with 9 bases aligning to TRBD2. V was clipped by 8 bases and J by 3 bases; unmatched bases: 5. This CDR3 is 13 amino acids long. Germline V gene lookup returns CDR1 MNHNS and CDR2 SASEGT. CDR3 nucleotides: TGTGCCAGCCGGACTAGCGAGATCTACGAGCAGTACTTC. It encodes CASRTSEIYEQYF.

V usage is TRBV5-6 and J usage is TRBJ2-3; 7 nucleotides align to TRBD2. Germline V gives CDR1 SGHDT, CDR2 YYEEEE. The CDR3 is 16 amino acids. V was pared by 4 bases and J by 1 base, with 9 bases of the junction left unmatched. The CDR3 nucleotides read TGTGCCAGCAGCCCGGGAACGGGAGGCGGCACAGATACGCAGTATTTT. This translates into CASSPGTGGGTDTQYF. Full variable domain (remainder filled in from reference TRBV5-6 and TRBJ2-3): DAGVTQSPTHLIKTRGQQVTLRCSPKSGHDTVSWYQQALGQGPQFIFQYYEEEERQRGNFPDRFSGHQFPNYSSELNVNALLLGDSALYLCASSPGTGGGTDTQYFGPGTRLTVL.

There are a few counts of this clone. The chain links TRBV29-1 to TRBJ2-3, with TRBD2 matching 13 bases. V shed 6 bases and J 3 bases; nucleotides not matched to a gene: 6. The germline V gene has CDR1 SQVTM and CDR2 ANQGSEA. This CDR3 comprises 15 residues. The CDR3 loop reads CSVGGTSGATDTQYF. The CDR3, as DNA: TGCAGCGTCGGGGGGACTAGCGGGGCGACAGATACGCAGTATTTT.

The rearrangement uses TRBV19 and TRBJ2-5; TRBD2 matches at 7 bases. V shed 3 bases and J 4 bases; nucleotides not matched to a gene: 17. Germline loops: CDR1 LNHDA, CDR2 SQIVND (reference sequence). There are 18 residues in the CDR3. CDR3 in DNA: TGTGCCAGTAGTATTTTTGCGAGCGGGGCTACCCTTCGAGAGACCCAGTACTTC. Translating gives CASSIFASGATLRETQYF.

Here the CDR3 reads CASSRGSIGGNEQFF. DNA of the CDR3: TGTGCCAGCAGTCGGGGTTCCATAGGGGGCAATGAGCAGTTCTTC. The chain recombines TRBV7-9 with TRBJ2-1, with D possibly matching TRBD1 (6 bases). Per germline, CDR1 SEHNR and CDR2 FQNEAQ (reference sequence). Trimming left V 6 bases short and J 6 bases short, with 18 bases between. The CDR3 is made up of 15 amino acids.

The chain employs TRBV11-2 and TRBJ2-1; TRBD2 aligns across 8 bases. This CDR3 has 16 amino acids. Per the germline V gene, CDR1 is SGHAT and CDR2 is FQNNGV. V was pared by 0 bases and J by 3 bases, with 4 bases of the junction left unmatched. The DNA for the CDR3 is TGTGCCAGCAGCTTAGAGATCGGGAGGGGCTACAATGAGCAGTTCTTC. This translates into CASSLEIGRGYNEQFF.

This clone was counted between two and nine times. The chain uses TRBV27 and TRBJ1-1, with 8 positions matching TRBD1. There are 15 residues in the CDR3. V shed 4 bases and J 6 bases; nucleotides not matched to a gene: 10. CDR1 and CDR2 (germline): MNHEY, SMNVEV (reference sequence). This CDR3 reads CASSYTSGGRPEAFF. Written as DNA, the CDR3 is TGTGCCAGCAGTTATACCTCAGGGGGCAGGCCTGAAGCTTTCTTT.

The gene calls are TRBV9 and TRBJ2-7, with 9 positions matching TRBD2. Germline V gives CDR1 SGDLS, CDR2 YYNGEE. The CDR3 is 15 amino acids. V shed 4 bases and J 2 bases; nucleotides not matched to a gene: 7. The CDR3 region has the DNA TGTGCCAGCAGCCTTTCGACTAGCGGTGCCTACGAGCAGTACTTC. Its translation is CASSLSTSGAYEQYF.

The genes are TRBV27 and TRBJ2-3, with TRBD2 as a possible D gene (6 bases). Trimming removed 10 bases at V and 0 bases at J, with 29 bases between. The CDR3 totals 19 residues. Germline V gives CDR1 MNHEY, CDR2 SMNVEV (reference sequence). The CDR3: CATPRASDKSVLSTDTQYF. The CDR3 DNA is TGTGCCACCCCAAGGGCTAGCGATAAATCTGTCTTAAGCACAGATACGCAGTATTTT.

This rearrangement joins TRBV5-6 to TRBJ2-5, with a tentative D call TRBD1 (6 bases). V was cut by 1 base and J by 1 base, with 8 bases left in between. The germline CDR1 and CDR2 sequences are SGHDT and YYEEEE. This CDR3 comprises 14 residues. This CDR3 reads CASSLTGRQETQYF. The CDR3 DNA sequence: TGTGCCAGCAGCTTGACAGGGCGCCAAGAGACCCAGTACTTC.

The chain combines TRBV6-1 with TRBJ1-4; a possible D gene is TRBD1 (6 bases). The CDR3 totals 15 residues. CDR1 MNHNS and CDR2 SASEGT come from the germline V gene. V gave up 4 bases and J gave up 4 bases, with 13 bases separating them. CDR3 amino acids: CASSVLTGVNEKLFF. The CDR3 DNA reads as TGTGCCAGCAGTGTCTTGACAGGAGTTAATGAAAAACTGTTTTTT.

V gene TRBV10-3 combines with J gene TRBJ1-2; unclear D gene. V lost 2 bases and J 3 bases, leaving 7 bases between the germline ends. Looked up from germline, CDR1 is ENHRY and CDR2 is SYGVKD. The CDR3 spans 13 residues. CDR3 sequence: CAISELGDYGYTF. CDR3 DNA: TGTGCCATCAGTGAGCTGGGAGACTATGGCTACACCTTC.

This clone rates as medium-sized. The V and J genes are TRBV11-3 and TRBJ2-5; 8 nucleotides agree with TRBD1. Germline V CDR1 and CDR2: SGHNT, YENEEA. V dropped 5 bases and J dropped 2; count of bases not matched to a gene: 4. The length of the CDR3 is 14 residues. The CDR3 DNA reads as TGTGCCAGCAGCCTACGACAGGGGCAAGAGACCCAGTACTTC. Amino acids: CASSLRQGQETQYF.

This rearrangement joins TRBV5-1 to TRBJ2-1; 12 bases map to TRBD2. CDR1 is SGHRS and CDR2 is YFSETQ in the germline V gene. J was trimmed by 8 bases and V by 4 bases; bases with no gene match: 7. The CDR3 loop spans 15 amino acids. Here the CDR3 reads CASSRRLAGEDEQFF. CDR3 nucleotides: TGCGCCAGCAGCCGCCGACTAGCGGGAGAGGATGAGCAGTTCTTC. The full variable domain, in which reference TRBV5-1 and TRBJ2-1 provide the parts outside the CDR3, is KAGVTQTPRYLIKTRGQQVTLSCSPISGHRSVSWYQQTPGQGLQFLFEYFSETQRNKGNFPGRFSGRQFSNSRSEMNVSTLELGDSALYLCASSRRLAGEDEQFFGPGTRLTVL.

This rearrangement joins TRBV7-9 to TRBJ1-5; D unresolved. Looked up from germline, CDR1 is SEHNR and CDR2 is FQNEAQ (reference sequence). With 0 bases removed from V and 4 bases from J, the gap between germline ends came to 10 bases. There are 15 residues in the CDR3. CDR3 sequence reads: CASSLAGSRNQPQHF. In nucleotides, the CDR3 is TGTGCCAGCAGCTTAGCAGGGAGTCGGAATCAGCCCCAGCATTTT.

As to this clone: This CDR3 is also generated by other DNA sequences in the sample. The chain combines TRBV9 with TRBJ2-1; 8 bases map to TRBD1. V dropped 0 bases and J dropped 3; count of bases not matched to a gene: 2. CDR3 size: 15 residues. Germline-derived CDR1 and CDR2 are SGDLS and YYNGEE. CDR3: CASSVVGTGYNEQFF. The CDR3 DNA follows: TGTGCCAGCAGCGTAGTAGGGACAGGCTACAATGAGCAGTTCTTC.

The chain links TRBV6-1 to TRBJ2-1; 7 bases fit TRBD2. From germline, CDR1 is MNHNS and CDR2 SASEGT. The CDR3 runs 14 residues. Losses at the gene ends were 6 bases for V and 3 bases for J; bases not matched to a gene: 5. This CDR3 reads CASRNRGDYNEQFF. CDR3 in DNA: TGTGCCAGCAGGAACCGGGGGGACTACAATGAGCAGTTCTTC.